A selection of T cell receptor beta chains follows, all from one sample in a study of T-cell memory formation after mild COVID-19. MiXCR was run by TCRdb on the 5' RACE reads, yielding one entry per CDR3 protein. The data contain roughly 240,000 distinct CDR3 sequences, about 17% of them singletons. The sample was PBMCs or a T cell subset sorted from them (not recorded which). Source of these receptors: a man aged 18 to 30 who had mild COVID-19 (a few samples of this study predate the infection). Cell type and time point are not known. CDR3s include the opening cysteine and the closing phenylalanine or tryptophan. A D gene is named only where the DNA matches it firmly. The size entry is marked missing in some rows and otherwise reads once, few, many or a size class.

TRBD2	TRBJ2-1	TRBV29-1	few	TGCAGCGGGTCCCGGGACTACATGAATGAGCAGTTCTTC	CSGSRDYMNEQFF
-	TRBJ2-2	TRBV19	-	TGTGCCAGTAGCCCAATCAGCACCGGGGAGCTGTTTTTT	CASSPISTGELFF
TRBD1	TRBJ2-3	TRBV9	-	TGTGCCAGCAGCGCAACAGGACAGGTGGGAGATACGCAGTATTTT	CASSATGQVGDTQYF
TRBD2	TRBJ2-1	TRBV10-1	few	TGCGCCAGCAGCGGACTAGCGGGGTCGGTTGAGCAGTTCTTC	CASSGLAGSVEQFF
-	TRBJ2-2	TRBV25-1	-	TGTGCCAGCAGTGAATGGTCCGGGGAGCTGTTTTTT	CASSEWSGELFF
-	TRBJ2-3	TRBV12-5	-	TGTGCTAGTGGTTCACAGGGTATCACAGATACGCAGTATTTT	CASGSQGITDTQYF
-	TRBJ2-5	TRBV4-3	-	TGCGCCAGCAGCCAAAGAGGTGGGGCTCAAGAGACCCAGTACTTC	CASSQRGGAQETQYF
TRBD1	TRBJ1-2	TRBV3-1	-	TGTGCCAGCAGCCAAGTCGTAGCCCAGGACAGGGGGCGATCTTACTATGGCTACACCTTC	CASSQVVAQDRGRSYYGYTF
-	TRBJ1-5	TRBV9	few	TGTGCCAGCTCTTCTGGGGAACGTCAGCCCCAGCATTTT	CASSSGERQPQHF
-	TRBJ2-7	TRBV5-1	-	TGCGCCAGCAGCTTGTATCCGGGGGGCCTCGAGCAGTACTTC	CASSLYPGGLEQYF
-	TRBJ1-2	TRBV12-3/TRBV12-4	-	TGTGCCAGCAGTTGGCACAGGGAAGGCTACACCTTC	CASSWHREGYTF
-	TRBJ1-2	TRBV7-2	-	TGTGCCAGCAGCTTTCGAGGTGGAGCTAACTATGGCTACACCTTC	CASSFRGGANYGYTF
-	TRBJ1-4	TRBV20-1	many	TGCAGTGCTAGAGATGTGGTGGGTGGTGAAAAACTGTTTTTT	CSARDVVGGEKLFF
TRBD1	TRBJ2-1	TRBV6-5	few	TGTGCCAACAAAGCATACCGGGACAGGGGATGGGATGAGCAGTTCTTC	CANKAYRDRGWDEQFF
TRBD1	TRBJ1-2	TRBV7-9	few	TGTGCCAGCAGCTTAAAGGGGGCTGACTATGGCTACACCTTC	CASSLKGADYGYTF
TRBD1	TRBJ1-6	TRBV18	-	TGTGCCAGCTCACCTACGAGACAGGGGGGTTCACCCCTCCACTTT	CASSPTRQGGSPLHF
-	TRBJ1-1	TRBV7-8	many	TGTGCCAGCAGCCACAACCCAACAGGGGAAGCTTTCTTT	CASSHNPTGEAFF
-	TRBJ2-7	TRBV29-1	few	TGCAGCGTTGTTGTGGGACCCCACCTCTACGAGCAGTACTTC	CSVVVGPHLYEQYF
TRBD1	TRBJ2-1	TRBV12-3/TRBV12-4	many	TGTGCCAGCGGTACAGGGGAATTTCATGAGCAGTTCTTC	CASGTGEFHEQFF
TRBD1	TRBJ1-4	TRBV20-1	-	TGCAGTGCTAGGAGCCTCCCGGGACAGGGGGCAGGGGGTAATGAAAAACTGTTTTTT	CSARSLPGQGAGGNEKLFF
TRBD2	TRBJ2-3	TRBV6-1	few	TGTGCCAGCCGGACTAGCGGGGGACCAAGCACAGATACGCAGTATTTT	CASRTSGGPSTDTQYF
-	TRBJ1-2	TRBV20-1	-	TGCAGTGCCGGCAAAGGGAACGGGGCAGAATTCTACACCTTC	CSAGKGNGAEFYTF
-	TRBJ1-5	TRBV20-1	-	TGCAGTGCTAGGCGGGGAGGAAACAATCAGCCCCAGCATTTT	CSARRGGNNQPQHF
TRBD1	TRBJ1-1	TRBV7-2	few	TGTGCCAGCAGCCAAGAGGGACAGGGCCCTGAAGCTTTCTTT	CASSQEGQGPEAFF
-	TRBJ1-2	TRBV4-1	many	TGCGCCAGCAGCCAAGTAAGGACGGGTTATGGCTACACCTTC	CASSQVRTGYGYTF
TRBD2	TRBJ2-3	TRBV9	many	TGTGCCAGCAGCGGCGGGGGGTTCATGAGTACGCAGTATTTT	CASSGGGFMSTQYF
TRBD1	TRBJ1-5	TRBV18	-	TGTGCCAGCTCACCCACAGGGGATGGAGGTCAGCCCCAGCATTTT	CASSPTGDGGQPQHF
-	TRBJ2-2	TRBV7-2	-	TGTGCCAGCAGCCAACTAGAGAGGGCGGGCACCGGGGAGCTGTTTTTT	CASSQLERAGTGELFF
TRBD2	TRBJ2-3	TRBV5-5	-	TGTGCCAGCAGCCGCGGCCCTAGCGGGGGCCGGATGAGATTCGCAGATACGCAGTATTTT	CASSRGPSGGRMRFADTQYF
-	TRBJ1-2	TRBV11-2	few	TGTGCCAGCAGCTTAGGAGCGGAAGGCTACACCTTC	CASSLGAEGYTF
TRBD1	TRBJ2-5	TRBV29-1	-	TGCAGCGTTTACAGGGGGCGAGAGACCCAGTACTTC	CSVYRGRETQYF
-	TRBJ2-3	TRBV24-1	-	TGTGCCACCAGTGACCCGTGGGGGAAAGACACAGATACGCAGTATTTT	CATSDPWGKDTDTQYF
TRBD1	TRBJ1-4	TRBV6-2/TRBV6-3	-	TGTGCCAGCAGGGTAACAGGGGTCGAAAAACTGTTTTTT	CASRVTGVEKLFF
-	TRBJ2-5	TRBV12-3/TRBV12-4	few	TGTGCCAGCAGTTTACCGGGCCTCCAGGAGACCCAGTACTTC	CASSLPGLQETQYF
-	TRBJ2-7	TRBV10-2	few	TGCGCCAGCAAGGTTAGCGGCTCCTACGAGCAGTACTTC	CASKVSGSYEQYF
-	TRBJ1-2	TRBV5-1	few	TGCGCCAGCAGCTCGAGTTATGGCTACACCTTC	CASSSSYGYTF
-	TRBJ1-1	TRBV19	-	TGTGCCAGTAGTAACAGGGTGATGAACACTGAAGCTTTCTTT	CASSNRVMNTEAFF
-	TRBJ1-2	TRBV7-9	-	TGTGCCAGCAGCTTAGTAGCTAACTATGGCTACACCTTC	CASSLVANYGYTF
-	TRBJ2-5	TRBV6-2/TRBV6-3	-	TGTGCCAGCAGTTACTCGGCGGGGATGGTTCTACGAGAGACCCAGTACTTC	CASSYSAGMVLRETQYF
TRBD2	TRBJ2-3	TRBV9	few	TGTGCCAGCAGCGCCACTAGCGGGGGGATGACTAGCACAGATACGCAGTATTTT	CASSATSGGMTSTDTQYF
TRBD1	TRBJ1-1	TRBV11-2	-	TGTGCCAGCAGCTCGGACAGGGCCATAGAAGCTTTCTTT	CASSSDRAIEAFF
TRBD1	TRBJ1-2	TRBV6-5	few	TGTGCCATTTCGGACAGGGACCATGGCTACACCTTC	CAISDRDHGYTF
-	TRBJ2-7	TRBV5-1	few	TGCGCCAGCAGGGGTGAGGGACCCTACGAGCAGTACTTC	CASRGEGPYEQYF
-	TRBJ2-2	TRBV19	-	TGTGCCAGTAGACCCTATGTCACCGGGGAGCTGTTTTTT	CASRPYVTGELFF
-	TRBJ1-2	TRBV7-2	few	TGTGCCAGCAGCCCCCATTTTCAGGGCCATGGCTACACCTTC	CASSPHFQGHGYTF
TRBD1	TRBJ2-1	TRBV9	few	TGTGCCAGCAGCGTAGGGGGACAGGGGGGAGATGAGCAGTTCTTC	CASSVGGQGGDEQFF
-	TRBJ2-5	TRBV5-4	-	TGTGCCAGCAGCTGGAGAGACCAAGAGACCCAGTACTTC	CASSWRDQETQYF
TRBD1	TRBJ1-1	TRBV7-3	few	TGTGCCAGCAGCTCAACAGGGGGGGAGACTGAAGCTTTCTTT	CASSSTGGETEAFF
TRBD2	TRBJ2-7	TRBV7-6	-	TGTGCCAGCAGCACCCGGGGGGTAGCGGGCTACGAGCAGTACTTC	CASSTRGVAGYEQYF
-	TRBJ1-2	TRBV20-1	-	TGCAGTGCTAACTATGGCTACACCTTC	CSANYGYTF
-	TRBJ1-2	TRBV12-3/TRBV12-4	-	TGTGCCAGCAGCGCGGGGAGATTCTATGGCTACACCTTC	CASSAGRFYGYTF
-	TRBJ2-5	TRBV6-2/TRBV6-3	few	TGTGCCAGCAGTCCCGAGCGGAGTGGGCAAGAGACCCAGTACTTC	CASSPERSGQETQYF